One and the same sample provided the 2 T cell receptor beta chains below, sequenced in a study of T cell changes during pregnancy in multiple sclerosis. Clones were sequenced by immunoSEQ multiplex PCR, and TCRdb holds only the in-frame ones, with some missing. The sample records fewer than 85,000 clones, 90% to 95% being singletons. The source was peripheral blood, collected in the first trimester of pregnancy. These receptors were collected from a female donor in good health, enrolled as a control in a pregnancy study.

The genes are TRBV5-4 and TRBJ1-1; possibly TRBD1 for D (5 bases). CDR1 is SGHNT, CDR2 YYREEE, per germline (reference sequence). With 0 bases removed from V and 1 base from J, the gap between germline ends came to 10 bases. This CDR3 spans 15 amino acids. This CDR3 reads CASSLVPRGNTEAFF. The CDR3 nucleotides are TGTGCCAGCAGCTTGGTTCCTAGGGGGAACACTGAAGCTTTCTTT.

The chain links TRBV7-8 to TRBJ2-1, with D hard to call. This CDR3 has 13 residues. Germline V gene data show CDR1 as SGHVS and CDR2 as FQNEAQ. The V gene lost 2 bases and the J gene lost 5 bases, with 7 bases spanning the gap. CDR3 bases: TGTGCCAGCAGCTTAAATCGGGACAATGAGCAGTTCTTC. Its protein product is CASSLNRDNEQFF.